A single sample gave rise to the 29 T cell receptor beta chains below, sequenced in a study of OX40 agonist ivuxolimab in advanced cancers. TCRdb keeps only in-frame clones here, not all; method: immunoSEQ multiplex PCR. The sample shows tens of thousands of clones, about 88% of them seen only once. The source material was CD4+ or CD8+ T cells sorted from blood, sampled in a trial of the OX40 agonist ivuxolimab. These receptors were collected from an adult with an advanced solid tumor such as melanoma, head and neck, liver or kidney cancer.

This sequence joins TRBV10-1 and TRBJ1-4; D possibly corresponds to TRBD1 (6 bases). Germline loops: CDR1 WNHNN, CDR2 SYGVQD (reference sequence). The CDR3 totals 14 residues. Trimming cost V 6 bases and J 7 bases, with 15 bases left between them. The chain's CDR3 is CASSQGQVGEKLFF. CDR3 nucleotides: TGCGCCAGCAGCCAGGGACAAGTAGGTGAAAAACTGTTTTTT.

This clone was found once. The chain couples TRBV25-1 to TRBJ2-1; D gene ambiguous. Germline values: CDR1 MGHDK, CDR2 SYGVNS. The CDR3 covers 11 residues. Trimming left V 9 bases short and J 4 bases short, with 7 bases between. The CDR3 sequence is CASSQYNEQFF. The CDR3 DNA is TGTGCCAGTTCCCAGTACAATGAGCAGTTCTTC.

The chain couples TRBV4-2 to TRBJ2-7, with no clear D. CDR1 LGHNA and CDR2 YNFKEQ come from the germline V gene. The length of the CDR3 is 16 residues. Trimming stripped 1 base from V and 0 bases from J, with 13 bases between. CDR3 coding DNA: TGTGCCAGCAGCCAAGGGATTACGGTCCTCTCCTACGAGCAGTACTTC. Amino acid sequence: CASSQGITVLSYEQYF.

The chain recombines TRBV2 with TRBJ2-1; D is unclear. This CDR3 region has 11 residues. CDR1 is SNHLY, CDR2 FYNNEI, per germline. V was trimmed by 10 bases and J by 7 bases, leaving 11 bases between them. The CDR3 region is CAIDRLNEQFF. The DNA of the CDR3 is TGTGCCATCGATCGGTTGAATGAGCAGTTCTTC.

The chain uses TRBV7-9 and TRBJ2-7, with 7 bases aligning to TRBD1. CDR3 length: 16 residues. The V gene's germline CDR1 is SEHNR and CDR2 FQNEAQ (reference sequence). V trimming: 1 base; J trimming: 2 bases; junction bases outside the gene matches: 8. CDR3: CASSLGQGRITYEQYF. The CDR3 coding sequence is TGTGCCAGCAGCTTAGGACAGGGTCGTATCACCTACGAGCAGTACTTC. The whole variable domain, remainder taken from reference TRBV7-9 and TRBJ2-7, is DTGVSQNPRHKITKRGQNVTFRCDPISEHNRLYWYRQTLGQGPEFLTYFQNEAQLEKSRLLSDRFSAERPKGSFSTLEIQRTEQGDSAMYLCASSLGQGRITYEQYFGPGTRLTVT.

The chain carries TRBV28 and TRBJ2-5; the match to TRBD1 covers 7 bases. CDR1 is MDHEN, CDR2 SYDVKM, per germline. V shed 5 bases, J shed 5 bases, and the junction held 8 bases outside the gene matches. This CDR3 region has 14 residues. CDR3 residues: CASSQPGGRETQYF. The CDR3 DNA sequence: TGTGCCAGCAGTCAGCCAGGGGGACGCGAGACCCAGTACTTC.

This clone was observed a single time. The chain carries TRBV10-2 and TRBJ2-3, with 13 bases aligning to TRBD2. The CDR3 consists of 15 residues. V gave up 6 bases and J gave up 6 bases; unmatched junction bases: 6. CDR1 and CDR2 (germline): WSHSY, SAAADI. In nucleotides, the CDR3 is TGCGCCAGCAGACCACTAGCGGGAGGGCGGGATACGCAGTATTTT. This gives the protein CASRPLAGGRDTQYF.

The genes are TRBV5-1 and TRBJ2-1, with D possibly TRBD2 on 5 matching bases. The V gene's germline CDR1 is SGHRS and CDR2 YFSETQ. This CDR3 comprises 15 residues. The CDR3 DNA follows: TGCGTCACCTCCTTGAGGGTAGCTGCCTACAATGAGCAGTTCTTC. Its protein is CVTSLRVAAYNEQFF.

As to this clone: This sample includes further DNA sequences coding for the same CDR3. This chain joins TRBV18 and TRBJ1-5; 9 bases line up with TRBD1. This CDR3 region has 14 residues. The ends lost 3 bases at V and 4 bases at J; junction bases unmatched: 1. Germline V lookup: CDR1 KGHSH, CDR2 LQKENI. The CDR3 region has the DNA TGTGCCAGCTCACCGGGACAGGGAAATCAGCCCCAGCATTTT. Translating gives CASSPGQGNQPQHF.

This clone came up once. CDR3 residues: CASSLEQWGPYEQYF. The CDR3 region has the DNA TGTGCCAGCAGTTTAGAGCAGTGGGGGCCCTACGAGCAGTACTTC. V and J are TRBV28 and TRBJ2-7, with D possibly TRBD1 on 6 matching bases. The CDR3 is made up of 15 amino acids. Per germline, CDR1 MDHEN and CDR2 SYDVKM. Trimming stripped 2 bases from V and 2 bases from J, with 13 bases between. Full variable domain (rest looked up from reference TRBV28 and TRBJ2-7): DVKVTQSSRYLVKRTGEKVFLECVQDMDHENMFWYRQDPGLGLRLIYFSYDVKMKEKGDIPEGYSVSREKKERFSLILESASTNQTSMYLCASSLEQWGPYEQYFGPGTRLTVT.

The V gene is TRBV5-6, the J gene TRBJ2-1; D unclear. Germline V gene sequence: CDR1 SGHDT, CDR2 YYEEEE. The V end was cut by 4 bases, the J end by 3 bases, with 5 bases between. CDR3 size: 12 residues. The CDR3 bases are TGTGCCAGCAGCCGATACTACAATGAGCAGTTCTTC. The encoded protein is CASSRYYNEQFF.

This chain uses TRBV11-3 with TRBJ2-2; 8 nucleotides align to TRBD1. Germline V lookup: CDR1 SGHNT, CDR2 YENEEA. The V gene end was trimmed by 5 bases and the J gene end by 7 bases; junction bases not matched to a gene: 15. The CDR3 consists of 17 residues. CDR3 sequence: CASSLLTGAGAGGELFF. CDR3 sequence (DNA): TGTGCCAGCAGCCTATTGACAGGGGCAGGGGCCGGCGGGGAGCTGTTTTTT.

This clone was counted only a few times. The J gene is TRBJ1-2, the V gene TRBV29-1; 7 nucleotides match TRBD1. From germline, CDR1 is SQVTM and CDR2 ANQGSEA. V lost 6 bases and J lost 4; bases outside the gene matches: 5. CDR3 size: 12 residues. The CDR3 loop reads CSVLEGAYGYTF. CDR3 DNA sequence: TGCAGCGTCCTAGAGGGGGCCTATGGCTACACCTTC.

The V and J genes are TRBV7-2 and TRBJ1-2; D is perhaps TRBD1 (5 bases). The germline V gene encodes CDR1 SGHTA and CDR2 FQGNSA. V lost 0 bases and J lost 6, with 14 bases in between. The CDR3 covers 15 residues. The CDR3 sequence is CASSLASRTMDGYTF. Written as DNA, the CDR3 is TGTGCCAGCAGCTTAGCGTCAAGGACAATGGATGGCTACACCTTC.

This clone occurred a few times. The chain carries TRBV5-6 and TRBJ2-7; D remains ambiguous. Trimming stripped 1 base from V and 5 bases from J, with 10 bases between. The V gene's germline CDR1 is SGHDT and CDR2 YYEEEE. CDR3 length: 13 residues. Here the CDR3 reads CASSLPHVNEQYF. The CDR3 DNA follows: TGTGCCAGCAGCTTGCCCCACGTCAACGAGCAGTACTTC.

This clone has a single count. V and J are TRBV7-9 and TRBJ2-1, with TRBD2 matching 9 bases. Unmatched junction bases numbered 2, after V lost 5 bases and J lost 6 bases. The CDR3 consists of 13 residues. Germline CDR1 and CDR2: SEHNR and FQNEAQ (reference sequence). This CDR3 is CASSRGLANEQFF. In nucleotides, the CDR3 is TGTGCCAGCAGCCGGGGACTAGCCAATGAGCAGTTCTTC.

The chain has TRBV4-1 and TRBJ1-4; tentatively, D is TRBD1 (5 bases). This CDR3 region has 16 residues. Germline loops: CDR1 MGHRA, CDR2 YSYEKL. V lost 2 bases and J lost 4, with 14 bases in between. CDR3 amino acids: CASSQPLEGYNEKLFF. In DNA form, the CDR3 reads TGCGCCAGCAGCCAACCTCTGGAGGGGTATAATGAAAAACTGTTTTTT.

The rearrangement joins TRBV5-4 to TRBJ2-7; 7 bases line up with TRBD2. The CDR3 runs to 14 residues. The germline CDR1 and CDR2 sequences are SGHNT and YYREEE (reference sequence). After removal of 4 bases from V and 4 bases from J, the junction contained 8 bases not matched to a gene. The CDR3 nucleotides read TGTGCCAGCAGCCAAGAGGCACTAGCGTACGAGCAGTACTTC. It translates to CASSQEALAYEQYF.

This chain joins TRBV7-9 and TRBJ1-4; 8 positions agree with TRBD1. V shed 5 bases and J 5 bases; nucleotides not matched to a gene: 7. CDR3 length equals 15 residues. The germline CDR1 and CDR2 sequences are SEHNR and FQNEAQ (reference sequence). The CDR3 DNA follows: TGTGCCAGCAGCCGGGACAGGATCATAAATGAAAAACTGTTTTTT. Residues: CASSRDRIINEKLFF.

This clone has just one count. CDR3 sequence: CASSLEWLAGGKTYEQYF. The CDR3, as DNA: TGTGCCAGCAGCTTGGAGTGGTTAGCGGGAGGGAAGACCTACGAGCAGTACTTC. V and J are TRBV5-6 and TRBJ2-7, with TRBD2 matching 11 bases. After removal of 0 bases from V and 2 bases from J, the junction contained 10 bases not matched to a gene. CDR1 SGHDT and CDR2 YYEEEE come from the germline V gene. CDR3 length: 18 residues.

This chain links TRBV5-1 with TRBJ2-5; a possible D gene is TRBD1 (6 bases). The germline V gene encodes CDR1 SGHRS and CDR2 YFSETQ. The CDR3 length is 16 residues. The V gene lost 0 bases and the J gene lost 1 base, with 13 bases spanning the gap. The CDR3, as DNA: TGCGCCAGCAGCTTGGCACGGGGCAGGGGCCAAGAGACCCAGTACTTC. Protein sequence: CASSLARGRGQETQYF.

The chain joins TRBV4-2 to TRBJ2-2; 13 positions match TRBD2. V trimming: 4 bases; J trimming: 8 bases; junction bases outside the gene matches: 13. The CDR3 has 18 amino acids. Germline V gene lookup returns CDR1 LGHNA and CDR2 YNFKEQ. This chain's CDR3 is CASSPWTSGSGGTGELFF. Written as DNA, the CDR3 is TGTGCCAGCAGCCCATGGACTAGCGGGAGCGGGGGGACGGGGGAGCTGTTTTTT.

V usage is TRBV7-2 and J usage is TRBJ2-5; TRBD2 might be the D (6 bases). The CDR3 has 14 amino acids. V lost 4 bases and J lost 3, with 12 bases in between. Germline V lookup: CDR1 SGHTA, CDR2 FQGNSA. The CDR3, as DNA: TGTGCCAGCAGCTCGCGGGACCCCAAAGAGACCCAGTACTTC. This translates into CASSSRDPKETQYF.

Written as DNA, the CDR3 is TGCGCCAGCAGCTTGGTATCCGGGCACACCGGGGAGCTGTTTTTT. Protein product: CASSLVSGHTGELFF. V is TRBV5-1 and J is TRBJ2-2; D is ambiguous. Trimming removed 0 bases at V and 3 bases at J, with 9 bases between. The CDR3 is made up of 15 amino acids. CDR1 is SGHRS and CDR2 is YFSETQ in the germline V gene.

The CDR3 loop reads CASSYSTDSNTEAFF. The DNA of the CDR3 is TGTGCCAGCAGTTACTCAACAGACTCAAACACTGAAGCTTTCTTT. The genes are TRBV6-6 and TRBJ1-1, with no clear D. The germline V and J ends were trimmed by 0 bases and 2 bases, with 10 bases remaining between them. The CDR3 runs 15 residues. CDR1 and CDR2 from the germline V gene are MNHNY and SVGAGI (reference sequence).

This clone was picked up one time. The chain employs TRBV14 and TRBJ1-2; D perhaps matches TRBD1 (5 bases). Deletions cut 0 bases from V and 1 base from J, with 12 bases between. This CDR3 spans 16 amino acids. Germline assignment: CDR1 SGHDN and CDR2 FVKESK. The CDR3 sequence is CASSQDTGQINYGYTF. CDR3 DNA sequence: TGTGCCAGCAGCCAAGATACGGGGCAGATTAACTATGGCTACACCTTC. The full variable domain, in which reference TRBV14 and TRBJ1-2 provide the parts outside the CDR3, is EAGVTQFPSHSVIEKGQTVTLRCDPISGHDNLYWYRRVMGKEIKFLLHFVKESKQDESGMPNNRFLAERTGGTYSTLKVQPAELEDSGVYFCASSQDTGQINYGYTFGSGTRLTVV.

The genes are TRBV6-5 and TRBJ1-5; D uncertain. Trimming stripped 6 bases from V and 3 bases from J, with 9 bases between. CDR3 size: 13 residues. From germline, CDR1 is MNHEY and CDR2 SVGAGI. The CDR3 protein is CASRDAYNQPQHF. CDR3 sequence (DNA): TGTGCCAGCAGGGACGCATACAATCAGCCCCAGCATTTT.

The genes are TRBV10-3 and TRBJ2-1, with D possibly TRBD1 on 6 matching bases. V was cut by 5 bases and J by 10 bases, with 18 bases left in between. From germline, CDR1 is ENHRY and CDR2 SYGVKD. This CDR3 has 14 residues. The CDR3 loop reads CAISLGAGVDEQFF. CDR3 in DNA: TGTGCCATCAGTTTGGGCGCAGGGGTGGACGAGCAGTTCTTC.

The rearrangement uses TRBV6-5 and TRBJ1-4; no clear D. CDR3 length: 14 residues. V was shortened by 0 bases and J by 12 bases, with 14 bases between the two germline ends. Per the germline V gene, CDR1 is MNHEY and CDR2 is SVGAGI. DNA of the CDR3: TGTGCCAGCAGTTACTCAGGGTCAGTAGGGCAACTGTTTTTT. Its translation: CASSYSGSVGQLFF.